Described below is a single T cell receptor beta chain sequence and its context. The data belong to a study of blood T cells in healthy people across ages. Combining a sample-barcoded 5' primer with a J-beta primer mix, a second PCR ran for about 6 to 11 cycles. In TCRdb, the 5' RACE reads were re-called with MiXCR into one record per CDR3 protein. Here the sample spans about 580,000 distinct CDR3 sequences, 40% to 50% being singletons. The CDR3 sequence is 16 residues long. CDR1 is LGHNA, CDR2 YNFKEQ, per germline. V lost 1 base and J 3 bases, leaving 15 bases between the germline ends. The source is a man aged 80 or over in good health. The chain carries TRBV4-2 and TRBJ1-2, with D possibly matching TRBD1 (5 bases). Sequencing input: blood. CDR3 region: CASSQAGREDDYGYTF. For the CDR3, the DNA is TGTGCCAGCAGCCAAGCGGGCAGGGAGGATGACTATGGCTACACCTTC.